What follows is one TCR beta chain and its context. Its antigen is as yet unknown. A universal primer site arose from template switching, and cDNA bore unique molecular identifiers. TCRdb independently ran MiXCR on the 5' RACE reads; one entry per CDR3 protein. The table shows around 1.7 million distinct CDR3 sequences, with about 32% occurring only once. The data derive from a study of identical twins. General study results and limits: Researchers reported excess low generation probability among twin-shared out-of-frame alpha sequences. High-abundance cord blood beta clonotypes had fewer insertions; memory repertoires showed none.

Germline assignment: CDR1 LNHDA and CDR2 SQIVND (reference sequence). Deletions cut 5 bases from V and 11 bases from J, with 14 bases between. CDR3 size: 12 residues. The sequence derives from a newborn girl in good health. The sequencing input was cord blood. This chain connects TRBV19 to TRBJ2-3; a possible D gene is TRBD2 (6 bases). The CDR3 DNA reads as TGTGCCAGTAGTCGTACCGGGACTCAGCAGTATTTT. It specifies CASSRTGTQQYF.